Reported below is one T cell receptor beta chain. Trimming shortened V by 2 bases and J by 8 bases, and 19 bases separated the two germline ends. The CDR3 consists of 16 residues. The germline V gene encodes CDR1 KGHDR and CDR2 SFDVKD. These data originate in a study of blood T cell repertoires in COVID-19. Across the study: Sites in the United States, Italy and Spain provided acute and convalescent COVID-19 samples. PBMCs, B-cell-depleted T cells, or T cells were the source of the cDNA or gDNA that made up the material.

In the study's own analysis: Counts of nucleated cells, estimated from reference gene primer amplification, were obtained. Clones were sequenced by immunoSEQ multiplex PCR, and TCRdb holds only the in-frame ones, with some missing. The V and J calls and clone size are taken from that table; D and trimming were inferred from the DNA. Of tens of thousands of clones in the sample, about four fifths were seen once. The material sequenced was peripheral blood. The chain combines TRBV24-1 with TRBJ2-3; perhaps TRBD2 as D (5 bases). This sequence originates from a woman aged 55-70 years with acute or convalescent COVID-19. DNA of the CDR3: TGTGCCACCAGTGATTCCCCGGGGTTCGGGGTAGTTACGCAGTATTTT. As protein: CATSDSPGFGVVTQYF.